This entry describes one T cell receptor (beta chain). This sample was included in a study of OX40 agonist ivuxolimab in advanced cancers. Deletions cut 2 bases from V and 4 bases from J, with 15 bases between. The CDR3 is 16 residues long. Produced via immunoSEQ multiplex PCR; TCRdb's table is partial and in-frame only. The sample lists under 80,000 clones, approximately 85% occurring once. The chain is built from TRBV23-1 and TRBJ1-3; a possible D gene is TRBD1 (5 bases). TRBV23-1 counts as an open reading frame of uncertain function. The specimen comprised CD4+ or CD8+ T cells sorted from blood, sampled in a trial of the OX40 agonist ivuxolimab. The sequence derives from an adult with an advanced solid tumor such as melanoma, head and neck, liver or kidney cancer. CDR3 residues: CASSQQDSGLGNTIYF. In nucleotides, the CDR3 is TGCGCCAGCAGTCAACAAGATTCAGGGTTGGGAAACACCATATATTTT.